This T cell receptor (beta chain) is drawn from a study of neurological immune-mediated disorders. This clonotype was seen ten or more times. The junction departs from the called germline gene at one end, perhaps through a read error. MiXCR, applied by TCRdb to the 5' RACE reads, yields one record per CDR3 protein. The table shows some 70,000 distinct CDR3 sequences, with around 3.1% occurring only once. The CDR3 totals 10 residues. The source material was PBMCs. This sequence was found in a man aged 40-49 years with multiple sclerosis. The chain carries TRBV12-3 or TRBV12-4 and TRBJ1-2; the D gene is possibly TRBD1 (5 bases). The CDR3 is CASSLYYRTF. The DNA for the CDR3 is TGTGCCAGCAGTTTGTATTACAGGACTTTC.